The 25 T cell receptor beta chains below all came from one sample that was sequenced in a study of blood T cell repertoires in COVID-19. Sequenced by immunoSEQ multiplex PCR; TCRdb stores in-frame clones only, minus some. This sample has over 150,000 clones, with around 90% found just once. Input material: PBMCs or T cells enriched from blood (not recorded which). Receptors originate from a woman under 40 who had recovered from COVID-19.

The J gene is TRBJ2-5, the V gene TRBV5-5, with 7 bases aligning to TRBD2. J was trimmed by 2 bases and V by 1 base; bases with no gene match: 5. Germline V gene sequence: CDR1 SGHKS, CDR2 YYEKEE (reference sequence). This CDR3 has 15 amino acids. This chain's CDR3 is CASSLYGGKQETQYF. CDR3 DNA: TGTGCCAGCAGCTTGTACGGGGGGAAACAAGAGACCCAGTACTTC.

This clone was found a few times. J is TRBJ1-5 and V is TRBV7-2, with a weak D call TRBD1 (6 bases). The CDR3 extends over 15 amino acids. Trimming removed 1 base from V and 4 bases from J, with 11 bases in between. CDR1 and CDR2 (germline): SGHTA, FQGNSA. CDR3 sequence: CASSLDWDKNQPQHF. The CDR3 region has the DNA TGTGCCAGCAGCTTAGATTGGGACAAAAATCAGCCCCAGCATTTT.

This sequence joins TRBV7-9 and TRBJ1-2, with TRBD1 matching over 11 bases. The CDR3 has 16 residues. V was pared by 5 bases and J by 4 bases, with 9 bases of the junction left unmatched. Germline values: CDR1 SEHNR, CDR2 FQNEAQ (reference sequence). DNA for the CDR3: TGTGCCAGCAGCACCGGGACAGGGGGAGATTTCTATGGCTACACCTTC. Translation: CASSTGTGGDFYGYTF.

This chain uses TRBV7-6 with TRBJ1-1; weak D call: TRBD1 (6 bases). V shed 2 bases and J shed 4 bases, with 11 bases lying between them. There are 14 residues in the CDR3. Germline V lookup: CDR1 SGHVS, CDR2 FNYEAQ. The CDR3: CASSLTRGATEAFF. The CDR3 nucleotides are TGTGCCAGCAGCTTAACACGGGGGGCCACTGAAGCTTTCTTT. Full variable domain (missing parts from reference TRBV7-6 and TRBJ1-1): GAGVSQSPRYKVTKRGQDVALRCDPISGHVSLYWYRQALGQGPEFLTYFNYEAQQDKSGLPNDRFSAERPEGSISTLTIQRTEQRDSAMYRCASSLTRGATEAFFGQGTRLTVV.

This clone was counted only a few times. The CDR3 DNA sequence: TGTGCCAGCAGTTTAAGGTCAGGGAATTCACCCCTCCACTTT. Its translation is CASSLRSGNSPLHF. V and J are TRBV28 and TRBJ1-6; TRBD1 might be the D (5 bases). V was clipped by 2 bases and J by 7 bases, with 9 bases between them. From germline, CDR1 is MDHEN and CDR2 SYDVKM. The CDR3 sequence is 14 residues long.

This sequence joins TRBV27 and TRBJ1-1, with D maybe TRBD1 (6 bases). The length of the CDR3 is 16 residues. V dropped 3 bases and J dropped 2 bases, with 16 bases sitting between them. Germline V CDR1 and CDR2: MNHEY, SMNVEV (reference sequence). The CDR3 DNA is TGTGCCAGCAGTTTTGTCCCCGGGACAAGAAACACTGAAGCTTTCTTT. Residues: CASSFVPGTRNTEAFF.

The chain couples TRBV4-2 to TRBJ2-3, with 8 bases identical to TRBD2. V lost 1 base, J lost 0 bases, and 6 bases stayed unmatched. The CDR3 is made up of 17 amino acids. Germline lookup yields CDR1 LGHNA and CDR2 YNFKEQ. CDR3: CASSQAPSGPSTDTQYF. CDR3 DNA: TGTGCCAGCAGCCAAGCTCCTAGCGGGCCTAGCACAGATACGCAGTATTTT.

This sequence joins TRBV3-1 (or the pseudogene TRBV3-2) and TRBJ2-1; D not certain. Germline V gene data show CDR1 as LGHDT and CDR2 as YNNKEL (reference sequence). The CDR3 has 15 residues. V lost 0 bases, J lost 4 bases, and 10 bases lay in between. The CDR3 loop is CASSQDFRSYNEQFF. CDR3 in DNA: TGTGCCAGCAGCCAAGATTTCCGGTCATACAATGAGCAGTTCTTC.

This chain uses TRBV18 with TRBJ2-5, with a tentative D call TRBD1 (5 bases). The germline CDR1 and CDR2 sequences are KGHSH and LQKENI. The CDR3 is 14 amino acids. The V and J ends lost 5 bases and 2 bases respectively, with 12 bases between them. The CDR3 spells CASSLRQNQETQYF. CDR3 coding DNA: TGTGCCAGCTCATTACGACAGAATCAAGAGACCCAGTACTTC.

The chain employs TRBV2 and TRBJ2-1, with 10 bases aligning to TRBD2. The CDR3 consists of 17 residues. The germline V gene encodes CDR1 SNHLY and CDR2 FYNNEI. Germline trimming cut 5 bases from V and 3 bases from J; bases unmatched to any gene: 10. The CDR3 protein is CASSKLSGTSDYNEQFF. In DNA form, the CDR3 reads TGTGCCAGCAGTAAGCTGTCCGGGACTAGCGACTACAATGAGCAGTTCTTC.

The chain is built from TRBV29-1 and TRBJ1-2; 7 bases agree with TRBD1. The germline gives CDR1 SQVTM, CDR2 ANQGSEA. The CDR3 totals 11 residues. The V gene end was trimmed by 4 bases and the J gene end by 6 bases; junction bases not matched to a gene: 2. This CDR3 reads CSVGQGNGYTF. In nucleotides, the CDR3 is TGCAGCGTTGGACAGGGAAATGGCTACACCTTC.

This rearrangement joins TRBV4-2 to TRBJ1-2, with a tentative D call TRBD1 (5 bases). Deletions cut 3 bases from V and 2 bases from J, with 10 bases between. The length of the CDR3 is 14 residues. In germline, CDR1 is LGHNA, CDR2 YNFKEQ. The CDR3 spells CASSQAQGNYGYTF. CDR3 DNA sequence: TGTGCCAGCAGCCAGGCCCAGGGAAACTATGGCTACACCTTC.

The genes are TRBV13 and TRBJ2-7; 10 positions agree with TRBD1. The germline CDR1 and CDR2 sequences are PRHDT and FYEKMQ (reference sequence). The CDR3 runs 13 residues. The V gene end was trimmed by 6 bases and the J gene end by 5 bases; junction bases not matched to a gene: 4. CDR3 DNA sequence: TGTGCCAGCAGTGGGGACAGGGGTAACGAGCAGTACTTC. Amino acid sequence: CASSGDRGNEQYF. The full variable domain, completed using reference TRBV13 and TRBJ2-7, is AAGVIQSPRHLIKEKRETATLKCYPIPRHDTVYWYQQGPGQDPQFLISFYEKMQSDKGSIPDRFSAQQFSDYHSELNMSSLELGDSALYFCASSGDRGNEQYFGPGTRLTVT.

The genes are TRBV5-1 and TRBJ2-7; D not certain. The ends were cut back, 0 bases at V and 2 bases at J, with 9 bases in the middle. From germline, CDR1 is SGHRS and CDR2 YFSETQ. This CDR3 has 14 amino acids. CDR3 amino acids: CASSLGVGAYEQYF. The CDR3 nucleotides read TGCGCCAGCAGCTTGGGGGTAGGAGCCTACGAGCAGTACTTC.

The chain uses TRBV11-2 and TRBJ2-7; TRBD2 matches 8 bases. With V trimmed by 0 bases and J by 6 bases, 10 bases remained unmatched. This CDR3 has 16 amino acids. Germline CDR1 is SGHAT and CDR2 is FQNNGV. The CDR3 nucleotides are TGTGCCAGCAGCTTAGATCTTGCGAGCGGGAGAAGCGAGCAGTACTTC. Its translation is CASSLDLASGRSEQYF.

This rearrangement joins TRBV24-1 to TRBJ2-2; 12 positions match TRBD1. The germline CDR1 and CDR2 sequences are KGHDR and SFDVKD. V lost 3 bases and J lost 7; bases outside the gene matches: 8. The CDR3 is 17 amino acids. CDR3 loop: CATSDPRDRGQDGELFF. DNA of the CDR3: TGTGCCACCAGTGATCCTCGGGACAGGGGGCAGGACGGGGAGCTGTTTTTT.

This clone occurred once. This rearrangement joins TRBV5-6 to TRBJ1-2; TRBD1 matches at 11 bases. Germline CDR1 is SGHDT and CDR2 is YYEEEE. This CDR3 is built from 15 residues. J was trimmed by 4 bases and V by 7 bases; bases with no gene match: 9. The CDR3 reads CASGALGQGVYGYTF. In nucleotides, the CDR3 is TGTGCCAGCGGGGCATTGGGACAGGGGGTCTATGGCTACACCTTC.

This chain uses TRBV12-3 or TRBV12-4 with TRBJ2-7; D may be TRBD1 (6 bases). V was cut by 5 bases and J by 5 bases, with 10 bases left in between. The CDR3 has 12 amino acids. DNA of the CDR3: TGTGCCAGCAGTACGACAGGCAACGAGCAGTACTTC. Residues: CASSTTGNEQYF.

The gene calls are TRBV4-2 and TRBJ2-7; 12 bases line up with TRBD1. Germline trimming cut 5 bases from V and 4 bases from J; bases unmatched to any gene: 6. Per the germline V gene, CDR1 is LGHNA and CDR2 is YNFKEQ. The CDR3 is 15 residues long. The chain's CDR3 is CASSNPGQGAYEQYF. CDR3 bases: TGTGCCAGCAGCAATCCGGGACAGGGGGCATACGAGCAGTACTTC.

The gene calls are TRBV9 and TRBJ1-6, with 7 bases identical to TRBD1. The J segment lost 7 bases and the V segment lost 3 bases, leaving 4 bases of the junction unmatched. The germline CDR1 and CDR2 sequences are SGDLS and YYNGEE. CDR3 length: 14 residues. The CDR3 is CASSDRGPNSPLHF. The CDR3, as DNA: TGTGCCAGCAGCGACAGGGGCCCGAATTCACCCCTCCACTTT.

This clone was counted a single time. The V gene is TRBV12-5, the J gene TRBJ1-2; D is unresolved. The CDR3 spans 11 residues. V was pared by 3 bases and J by 6 bases, with 5 bases between. CDR1 LGHNT and CDR2 FRNRAP come from the germline V gene. The CDR3 sequence is CASGFIDGYTF. The CDR3, as DNA: TGTGCTAGTGGTTTCATTGATGGCTACACCTTC.

V gene TRBV12-3 or TRBV12-4 combines with J gene TRBJ1-1; 7 nucleotides match TRBD1. The CDR3 has 13 amino acids. V shed 9 bases, J shed 6 bases, and the junction held 10 bases outside the gene matches. The CDR3 region is CASMGQNIAEAFF. CDR3 bases: TGTGCCAGTATGGGACAGAACATAGCTGAAGCTTTCTTT.

This rearrangement joins TRBV5-1 to TRBJ2-5, with TRBD1 matching 8 bases. CDR1 is SGHRS and CDR2 is YFSETQ in the germline V gene. This CDR3 comprises 15 residues. V was pared by 0 bases and J by 6 bases, with 7 bases of the junction left unmatched. This CDR3 reads CASSLVGQALQTQYF. CDR3 in DNA: TGCGCCAGCAGCTTGGTGGGACAGGCGTTACAGACCCAGTACTTC.

The chain links TRBV24-1 to TRBJ2-1, with 11 bases identical to TRBD2. Germline V gene lookup returns CDR1 KGHDR and CDR2 SFDVKD. The J segment lost 4 bases and the V segment lost 4 bases, leaving 5 bases of the junction unmatched. This CDR3 has 16 amino acids. The CDR3 loop reads CATSDSGLAEYNEQFF. The CDR3 coding sequence is TGTGCCACCAGTGACTCGGGACTAGCGGAATACAATGAGCAGTTCTTC.

This rearrangement joins TRBV19 to TRBJ1-2, with 7 bases matching TRBD1. This CDR3 is 15 amino acids long. V lost 7 bases to trimming and J lost 8 bases; unmatched junction nucleotides: 16. Germline loops: CDR1 LNHDA, CDR2 SQIVND (reference sequence). The CDR3: CASTGTAADRWGYTF. CDR3 sequence (DNA): TGTGCCAGTACCGGGACAGCCGCTGACCGGTGGGGCTACACCTTC.